The 4 T cell receptor beta chains below all came from one sample that was sequenced in a study of cytotoxic CD8 clonotypes in ibrutinib-treated CLL. Assay: immunoSEQ multiplex PCR; the TCRdb copy retains only in-frame clones and omits some. The sample yields 110,000 to 150,000 clones, 60% to 85% seen once. The sequenced sample was PBMCs, obtained after 24 months of ibrutinib treatment. The receptors originated from a human donor with chronic lymphocytic leukemia.

The gene calls are TRBV7-9 and TRBJ2-2; D is unclear. Deletions cut 1 base from V and 6 bases from J, with 3 bases between. The CDR3 covers 12 residues. Per germline, CDR1 SEHNR and CDR2 FQNEAQ (reference sequence). This CDR3 is CASSLGAGELFF. CDR3 in DNA: TGTGCCAGCAGCTTAGGGGCCGGGGAGCTGTTTTTT.

This sequence joins TRBV15 and TRBJ2-7; tentatively, D is TRBD2 (5 bases). Germline V gives CDR1 LNHNV, CDR2 YYDKDF (reference sequence). CDR3 length equals 14 residues. Trimming pared 0 bases from V and 3 bases from J, leaving 9 bases between. CDR3 in amino acids: CATSRDGSSYEQYF. CDR3 bases: TGTGCCACCAGCAGAGATGGGAGTAGCTACGAGCAGTACTTC.

The chain links TRBV13 to TRBJ1-1; possibly TRBD1 for D (5 bases). The germline gives CDR1 PRHDT, CDR2 FYEKMQ (reference sequence). The V and J ends lost 3 bases and 4 bases respectively, with 9 bases between them. CDR3 length equals 13 residues. CDR3: CASSFRASTEAFF. The CDR3 region has the DNA TGTGCCAGCAGCTTCAGGGCGAGCACTGAAGCTTTCTTT.

This chain joins TRBV4-3 and TRBJ2-2, with D perhaps given as TRBD1 or TRBD2 (5 bases each). V was pared by 4 bases and J by 7 bases, with 19 bases between. Germline CDR1 reads LGHNA; CDR2 reads YSLEER. The CDR3 covers 16 residues. The CDR3 nucleotides are TGCGCCAGCAGCCCCCGGGGAAGGGGTGGGGTCGGGGAGCTGTTTTTT. Amino acids: CASSPRGRGGVGELFF.